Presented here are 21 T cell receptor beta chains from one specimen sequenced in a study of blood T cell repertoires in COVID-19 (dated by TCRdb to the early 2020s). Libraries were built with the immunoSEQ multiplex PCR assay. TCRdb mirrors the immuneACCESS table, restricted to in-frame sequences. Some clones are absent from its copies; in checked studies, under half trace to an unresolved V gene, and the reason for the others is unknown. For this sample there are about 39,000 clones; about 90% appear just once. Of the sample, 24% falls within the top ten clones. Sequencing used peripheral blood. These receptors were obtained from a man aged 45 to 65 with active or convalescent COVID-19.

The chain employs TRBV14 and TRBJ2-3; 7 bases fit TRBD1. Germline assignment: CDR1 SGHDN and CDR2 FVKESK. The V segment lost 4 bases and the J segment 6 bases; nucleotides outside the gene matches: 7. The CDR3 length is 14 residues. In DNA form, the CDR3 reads TGTGCCAGCAGCCTTCTTACAGGGGTTGATACGCAGTATTTT. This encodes CASSLLTGVDTQYF. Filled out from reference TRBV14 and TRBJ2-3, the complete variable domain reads EAGVTQFPSHSVIEKGQTVTLRCDPISGHDNLYWYRRVMGKEIKFLLHFVKESKQDESGMPNNRFLAERTGGTYSTLKVQPAELEDSGVYFCASSLLTGVDTQYFGPGTRLTVL.

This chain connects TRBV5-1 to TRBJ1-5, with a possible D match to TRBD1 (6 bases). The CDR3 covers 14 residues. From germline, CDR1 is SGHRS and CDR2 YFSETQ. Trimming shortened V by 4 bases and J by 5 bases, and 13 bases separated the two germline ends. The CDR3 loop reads CASSTTGPDQPQHF. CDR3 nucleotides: TGCGCCAGCAGCACTACAGGGCCAGATCAGCCCCAGCATTTT.

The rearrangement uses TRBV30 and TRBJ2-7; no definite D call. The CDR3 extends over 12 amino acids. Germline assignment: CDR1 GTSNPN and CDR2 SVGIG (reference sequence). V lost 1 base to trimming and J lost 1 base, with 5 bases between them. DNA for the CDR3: TGTGCCTGGAGTGCAGATTCCTACGAGCAGTACGTC. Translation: CAWSADSYEQYV.

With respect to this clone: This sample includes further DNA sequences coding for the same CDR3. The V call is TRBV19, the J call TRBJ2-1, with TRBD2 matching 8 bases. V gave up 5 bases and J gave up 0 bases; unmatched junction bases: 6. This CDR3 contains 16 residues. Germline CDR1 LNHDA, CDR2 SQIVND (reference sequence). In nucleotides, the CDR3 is TGTGCCAGTAGTCTAAGCGGGAGAAGCTCCTACAATGAGCAGTTCTTC. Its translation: CASSLSGRSSYNEQFF.

CDR3 coding DNA: TGTGCCATCAGTGTGAAAGGGGGCAACACTGAAGCTTTCTTT. Its protein is CAISVKGGNTEAFF. The V call is TRBV10-3, the J call TRBJ1-1; 7 bases align to TRBD1. The V segment lost 4 bases and the J segment 2 bases; nucleotides outside the gene matches: 4. Germline values: CDR1 ENHRY, CDR2 SYGVKD. The CDR3 sequence is 14 residues long.

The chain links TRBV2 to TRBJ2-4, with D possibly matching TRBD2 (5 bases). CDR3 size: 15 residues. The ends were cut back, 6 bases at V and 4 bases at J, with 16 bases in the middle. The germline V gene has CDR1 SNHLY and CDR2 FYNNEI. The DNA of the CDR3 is TGTGCCAGCAGGGGGAGTGAGGCGGGTAAAAACATTCAGTACTTC. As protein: CASRGSEAGKNIQYF. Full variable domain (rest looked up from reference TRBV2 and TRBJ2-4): EPEVTQTPSHQVTQMGQEVILRCVPISNHLYFYWYRQILGQKVEFLVSFYNNEISEKSEIFDDQFSVERPDGSNFTLKIRSTKLEDSAMYFCASRGSEAGKNIQYFGAGTRLSVL.

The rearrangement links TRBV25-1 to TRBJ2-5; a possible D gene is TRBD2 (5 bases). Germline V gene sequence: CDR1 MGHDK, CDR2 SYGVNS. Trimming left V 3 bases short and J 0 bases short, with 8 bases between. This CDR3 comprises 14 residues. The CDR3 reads CASSDRGYQETQYF. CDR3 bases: TGTGCCAGCAGTGACCGGGGTTACCAAGAGACCCAGTACTTC.

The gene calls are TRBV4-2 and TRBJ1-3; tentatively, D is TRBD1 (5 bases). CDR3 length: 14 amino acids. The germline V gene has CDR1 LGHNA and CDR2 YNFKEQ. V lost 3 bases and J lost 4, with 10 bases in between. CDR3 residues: CASSHGQGGNTIYF. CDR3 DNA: TGTGCCAGCAGCCATGGACAAGGGGGAAACACCATATATTTT.

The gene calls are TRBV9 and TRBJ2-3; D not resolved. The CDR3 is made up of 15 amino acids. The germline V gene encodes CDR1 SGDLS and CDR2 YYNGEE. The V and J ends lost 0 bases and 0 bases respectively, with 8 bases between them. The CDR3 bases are TGTGCCAGCAGCGTAGGAACGGTGAGCACAGATACGCAGTATTTT. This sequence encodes CASSVGTVSTDTQYF.

CDR3 bases: TGTGCCAGCAGCCCTAGTCCGGGACAGGCCACCTACGAGCAGTACTTC. Its protein product is CASSPSPGQATYEQYF. The chain links TRBV9 to TRBJ2-7; 8 bases are a match to TRBD1. V lost 4 bases, J lost 2 bases, and 11 bases stayed unmatched. CDR1 is SGDLS, CDR2 YYNGEE, per germline. The CDR3 contains 16 residues.

The CDR3 is CASSVGGRPYEQYF. The CDR3 DNA reads TGTGCCAGCAGCGTGGGGGGAAGGCCCTACGAGCAGTACTTC. The chain carries TRBV9 and TRBJ2-7, with D perhaps TRBD2 (6 bases). Germline lookup yields CDR1 SGDLS and CDR2 YYNGEE. This CDR3 region has 14 residues. Trimming removed 2 bases at V and 2 bases at J, with 11 bases between.

CDR3 in amino acids: CASSPGQGSGTQYF. CDR3 in DNA: TGCGCCAGCAGCCCGGGACAGGGGAGCGGGACCCAGTACTTC. The V and J genes are TRBV5-1 and TRBJ2-5; TRBD1 matches 10 bases. CDR3 length equals 14 residues. J lost 7 bases, V lost 4 bases, and 7 bases had no gene match. Per the germline V gene, CDR1 is SGHRS and CDR2 is YFSETQ.

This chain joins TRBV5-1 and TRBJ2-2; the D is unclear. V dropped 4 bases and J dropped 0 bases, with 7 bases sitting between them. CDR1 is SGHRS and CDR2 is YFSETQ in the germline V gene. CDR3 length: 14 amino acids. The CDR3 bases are TGCGCCAGCAGCCGCACAACGAACACCGGGGAGCTGTTTTTT. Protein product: CASSRTTNTGELFF. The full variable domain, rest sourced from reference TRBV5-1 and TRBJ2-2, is KAGVTQTPRYLIKTRGQQVTLSCSPISGHRSVSWYQQTPGQGLQFLFEYFSETQRNKGNFPGRFSGRQFSNSRSEMNVSTLELGDSALYLCASSRTTNTGELFFGEGSRLTVL.

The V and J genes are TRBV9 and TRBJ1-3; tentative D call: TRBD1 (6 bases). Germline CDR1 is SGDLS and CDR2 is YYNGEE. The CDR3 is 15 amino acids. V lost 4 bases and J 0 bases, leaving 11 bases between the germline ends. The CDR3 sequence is CASSPGVSSGNTIYF. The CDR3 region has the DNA TGTGCCAGCAGCCCAGGGGTTTCCTCTGGAAACACCATATATTTT.

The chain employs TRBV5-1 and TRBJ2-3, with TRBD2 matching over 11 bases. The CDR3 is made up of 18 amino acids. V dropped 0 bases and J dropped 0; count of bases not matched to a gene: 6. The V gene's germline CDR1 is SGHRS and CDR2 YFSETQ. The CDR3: CASSLGLAGTFSTDTQYF. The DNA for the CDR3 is TGCGCCAGCAGCTTGGGACTAGCGGGGACCTTTAGCACAGATACGCAGTATTTT.

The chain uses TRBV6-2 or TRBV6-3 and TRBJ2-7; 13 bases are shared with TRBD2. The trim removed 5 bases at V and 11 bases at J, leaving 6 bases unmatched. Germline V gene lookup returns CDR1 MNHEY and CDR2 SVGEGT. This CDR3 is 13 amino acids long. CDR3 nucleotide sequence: TGTGCCAGCAGTCTTGCGACTAGCGGGGGGAAGTACGTC. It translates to CASSLATSGGKYV.

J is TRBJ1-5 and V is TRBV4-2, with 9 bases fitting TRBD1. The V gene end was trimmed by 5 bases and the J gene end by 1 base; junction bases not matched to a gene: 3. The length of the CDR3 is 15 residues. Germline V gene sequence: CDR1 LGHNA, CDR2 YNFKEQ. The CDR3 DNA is TGTGCCAGCAGCGCAGACAGGGGGAGCAATCAGCCCCAGCATTTT. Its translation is CASSADRGSNQPQHF.

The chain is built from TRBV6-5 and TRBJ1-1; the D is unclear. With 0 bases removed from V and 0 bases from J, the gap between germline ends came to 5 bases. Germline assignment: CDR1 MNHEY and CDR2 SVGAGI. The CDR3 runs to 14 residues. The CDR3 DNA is TGTGCCAGCAGTTACTCACTCATGAACACTGAAGCTTTCTTT. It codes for CASSYSLMNTEAFF.

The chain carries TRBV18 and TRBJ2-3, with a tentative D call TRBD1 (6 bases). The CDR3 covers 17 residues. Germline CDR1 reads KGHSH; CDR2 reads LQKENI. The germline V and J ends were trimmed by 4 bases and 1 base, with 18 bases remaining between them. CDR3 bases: TGTGCCAGCTCACGGGACATTATCACCGTCGGCACAGATACGCAGTATTTT. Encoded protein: CASSRDIITVGTDTQYF. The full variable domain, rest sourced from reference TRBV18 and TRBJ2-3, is NAGVMQNPRHLVRRRGQEARLRCSPMKGHSHVYWYRQLPEEGLKFMVYLQKENIIDESGMPKERFSAEFPKEGPSILRIQQVVRGDSAAYFCASSRDIITVGTDTQYFGPGTRLTVL.

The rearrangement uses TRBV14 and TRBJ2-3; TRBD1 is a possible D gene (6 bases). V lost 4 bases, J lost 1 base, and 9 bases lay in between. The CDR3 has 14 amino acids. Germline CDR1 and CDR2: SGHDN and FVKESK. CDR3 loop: CASSRQARTDTQYF. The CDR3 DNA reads TGTGCCAGCAGCCGACAGGCACGCACAGATACGCAGTATTTT.

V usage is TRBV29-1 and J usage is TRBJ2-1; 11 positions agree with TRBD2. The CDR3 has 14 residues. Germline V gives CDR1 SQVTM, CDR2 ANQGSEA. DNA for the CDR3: TGCAGTGGAGACAGACTAGCGGGAAACAATGAGCAGTTCTTC. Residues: CSGDRLAGNNEQFF.